This entry lists 18 T cell receptor beta chains sequenced from one sample in a study of blood T cell repertoires in COVID-19. Sequencing used immunoSEQ multiplex PCR; TCRdb keeps in-frame clones, though not all of them. Among about 230,000 clones, 65% to 90% were seen once, and the ten largest hold less than 20%. Sequences were obtained from PBMCs or T cells enriched from blood (not recorded which). These TCRs come from a man aged 18 to 29 who had recovered from COVID-19.

This clone has just a few counts. The chain has TRBV4-1 and TRBJ1-5; D is possibly TRBD1 (6 bases). With 1 base removed from V and 7 bases from J, the gap between germline ends came to 20 bases. This CDR3 is built from 17 residues. Germline V CDR1 and CDR2: MGHRA, YSYEKL. CDR3 DNA sequence: TGCGCCAGCAGCCAAGTGGGGGGGCGAGCTAGGGGACAGCCCCAGCATTTT. It specifies CASSQVGGRARGQPQHF.

The rearrangement joins TRBV18 to TRBJ2-7; D possibly corresponds to TRBD1 (6 bases). The CDR3 has 15 residues. Germline CDR1 and CDR2: KGHSH and LQKENI. V lost 3 bases and J lost 7, with 19 bases in between. CDR3 in amino acids: CASSPRTADMGEQYF. As DNA, the CDR3 is TGTGCCAGCTCACCCCGGACAGCGGACATGGGGGAGCAGTACTTC.

The genes are TRBV18 and TRBJ2-7; a weak D match, TRBD2 (5 bases). CDR3 length: 14 amino acids. The V and J ends lost 3 bases and 2 bases respectively, with 11 bases between them. Germline V gene sequence: CDR1 KGHSH, CDR2 LQKENI. The CDR3 nucleotides read TGTGCCAGCTCACCTTCAGAGGGCCCCTACGAGCAGTACTTC. Translating gives CASSPSEGPYEQYF.

This chain connects TRBV5-1 to TRBJ1-1; the match to TRBD1 covers 7 bases. The CDR3 covers 15 residues. The V gene's germline CDR1 is SGHRS and CDR2 YFSETQ. With 4 bases clipped from V and 0 bases from J, the junction kept 6 bases outside the gene matches. DNA for the CDR3: TGCGCCAGCAGCGCTCAACAGGGGCTGAACACTGAAGCTTTCTTT. Translated: CASSAQQGLNTEAFF.

This sequence joins TRBV6-4 and TRBJ2-2; weak D call: TRBD1 (5 bases). The CDR3 covers 14 residues. Germline-derived CDR1 and CDR2 are MRHNA and SNTAGT. The ends were cut back, 6 bases at V and 6 bases at J, with 14 bases in the middle. The CDR3, as DNA: TGTGCCAGCAGGACCTTTCAAGGGGCCGGGGAGCTGTTTTTT. Its translation is CASRTFQGAGELFF.

V is TRBV19 and J is TRBJ1-6; D gene uncertain. The CDR3 runs 14 residues. The V end was cut by 5 bases, the J end by 3 bases, with 8 bases between. From germline, CDR1 is LNHDA and CDR2 SQIVND (reference sequence). CDR3 coding DNA: TGTGCCAGTAGTGTATCGTACTATAATTCACCCCTCCACTTT. Translation gives CASSVSYYNSPLHF.

On this clone itself: The same CDR3 arises from other DNA sequences in this sample as well. The V and J genes are TRBV18 and TRBJ2-5; a possible D gene is TRBD2 (5 bases). The CDR3 totals 13 residues. The germline V gene encodes CDR1 KGHSH and CDR2 LQKENI. Trimming pared 2 bases from V and 5 bases from J, leaving 9 bases between. The CDR3 nucleotides are TGTGCCAGCTCACCAGGGAGTCAGGAGACCCAGTACTTC. It translates to CASSPGSQETQYF.

This clone was found once. The chain links TRBV3-1 (or the pseudogene TRBV3-2) to TRBJ2-1; no reliable D call. The CDR3 is made up of 12 amino acids. The V end was cut by 0 bases, the J end by 12 bases, with 9 bases between. Germline-derived CDR1 and CDR2 are LGHDT and YNNKEL (reference sequence). DNA for the CDR3: TGTGCCAGCAGCCAAGATTTAGTCTCGCAGTTCTTC. Its protein product is CASSQDLVSQFF.

The chain recombines TRBV7-2 with TRBJ1-2; 7 bases align to TRBD1. The CDR3 consists of 15 residues. With 6 bases clipped from V and 1 base from J, the junction kept 8 bases outside the gene matches. Germline CDR1 SGHTA, CDR2 FQGNSA. CDR3 coding DNA: TGTGCCAGCAGATCAGGAACAGGGGTTAACTATGGCTACACCTTC. Protein product: CASRSGTGVNYGYTF.

This clone came up a few times. The chain recombines TRBV3-1 (or the pseudogene TRBV3-2) with TRBJ2-7; D possibly corresponds to TRBD1 (5 bases). With 4 bases removed from V and 7 bases from J, the gap between germline ends came to 11 bases. Germline V CDR1 and CDR2: LGHDT, YNNKEL (reference sequence). The CDR3 is 12 amino acids. The CDR3 protein is CASSRPPGEQYF. The CDR3 nucleotides are TGTGCCAGCAGCCGCCCCCCAGGGGAGCAGTACTTC.

J is TRBJ2-5 and V is TRBV7-6; perhaps TRBD2 as D (6 bases). Germline V gene lookup returns CDR1 SGHVS and CDR2 FNYEAQ. The CDR3 runs to 16 residues. Between the trimmed V and J ends, which lost 2 bases and 4 bases, there was a span of 17 bases. CDR3 sequence reads: CASSLTTPGGPETQYF. Written as DNA, the CDR3 is TGTGCCAGCAGCTTAACGACCCCCGGAGGGCCAGAGACCCAGTACTTC.

V is TRBV10-3 and J is TRBJ1-1; 10 bases map to TRBD1. CDR1 is ENHRY, CDR2 SYGVKD, per germline. Trimming at V came to 3 bases and at J to 7 bases, leaving 2 bases not matched to a gene. This CDR3 is built from 13 residues. CDR3: CAISEGQGGEAFF. CDR3 DNA sequence: TGTGCCATCAGTGAAGGACAGGGGGGTGAAGCTTTCTTT.

V is TRBV5-1 and J is TRBJ2-2; 10 bases are shared with TRBD1. The CDR3 sequence is 15 residues long. The junction had 2 bases not matched to a gene; V was cut back by 2 bases and J by 4 bases. Germline V CDR1 and CDR2: SGHRS, YFSETQ. In DNA form, the CDR3 reads TGCGCCAGCAGCTTCGGGACAGGGGTCACCGGGGAGCTGTTTTTT. Amino acids: CASSFGTGVTGELFF. The whole variable domain, remainder taken from reference TRBV5-1 and TRBJ2-2, is KAGVTQTPRYLIKTRGQQVTLSCSPISGHRSVSWYQQTPGQGLQFLFEYFSETQRNKGNFPGRFSGRQFSNSRSEMNVSTLELGDSALYLCASSFGTGVTGELFFGEGSRLTVL.

The rearrangement uses TRBV11-2 and TRBJ1-2; 8 bases match TRBD1. CDR1 is SGHAT, CDR2 FQNNGV, per germline. The CDR3 is made up of 13 amino acids. The V gene end was trimmed by 5 bases and the J gene end by 6 bases; junction bases not matched to a gene: 5. CDR3 region: CASSPTGGDGYTF. The DNA for the CDR3 is TGTGCCAGCAGCCCTACAGGGGGAGATGGCTACACCTTC. Filled out from reference TRBV11-2 and TRBJ1-2, the complete variable domain reads EAGVAQSPRYKIIEKRQSVAFWCNPISGHATLYWYQQILGQGPKLLIQFQNNGVVDDSQLPKDRFSAERLKGVDSTLKIQPAKLEDSAVYLCASSPTGGDGYTFGSGTRLTVV.

This rearrangement joins TRBV7-9 to TRBJ2-5, with TRBD2 matching 10 bases. V dropped 2 bases and J dropped 3; count of bases not matched to a gene: 6. From germline, CDR1 is SEHNR and CDR2 FQNEAQ (reference sequence). The length of the CDR3 is 16 residues. The CDR3 loop is CASSLLSGLAEETQYF. CDR3 nucleotide sequence: TGTGCCAGCAGCTTATTGTCTGGACTAGCGGAAGAGACCCAGTACTTC.

This clone has just a few counts. The gene calls are TRBV11-2 and TRBJ2-3; 13 nucleotides align to TRBD2. From germline, CDR1 is SGHAT and CDR2 FQNNGV. Losses at the gene ends were 1 base for V and 2 bases for J; bases not matched to a gene: 6. The CDR3 is made up of 18 amino acids. The CDR3 DNA reads as TGTGCCAGCAGCTTAGGATATACTAGCGGGGGGGCCACAGATACGCAGTATTTT. This translates into CASSLGYTSGGATDTQYF.

This clone was observed a few times. This chain joins TRBV12-5 and TRBJ1-4; D might be TRBD1 (5 bases). The germline V gene encodes CDR1 LGHNT and CDR2 FRNRAP. Trimming stripped 6 bases from V and 7 bases from J, with 15 bases between. CDR3 size: 14 residues. The chain's CDR3 is CASGVWGGAEKLFF. CDR3 DNA: TGTGCTAGTGGGGTTTGGGGAGGGGCTGAAAAACTGTTTTTT.

CDR3 sequence: CAIRNAGEHEQYF. Written as DNA, the CDR3 is TGTGCCATCAGAAATGCAGGGGAACACGAGCAGTACTTC. The V gene is TRBV10-3, the J gene TRBJ2-7, with D perhaps TRBD1 (6 bases). CDR1 ENHRY and CDR2 SYGVKD come from the germline V gene. The CDR3 totals 13 residues. Trimming removed 6 bases at V and 5 bases at J, with 14 bases between.